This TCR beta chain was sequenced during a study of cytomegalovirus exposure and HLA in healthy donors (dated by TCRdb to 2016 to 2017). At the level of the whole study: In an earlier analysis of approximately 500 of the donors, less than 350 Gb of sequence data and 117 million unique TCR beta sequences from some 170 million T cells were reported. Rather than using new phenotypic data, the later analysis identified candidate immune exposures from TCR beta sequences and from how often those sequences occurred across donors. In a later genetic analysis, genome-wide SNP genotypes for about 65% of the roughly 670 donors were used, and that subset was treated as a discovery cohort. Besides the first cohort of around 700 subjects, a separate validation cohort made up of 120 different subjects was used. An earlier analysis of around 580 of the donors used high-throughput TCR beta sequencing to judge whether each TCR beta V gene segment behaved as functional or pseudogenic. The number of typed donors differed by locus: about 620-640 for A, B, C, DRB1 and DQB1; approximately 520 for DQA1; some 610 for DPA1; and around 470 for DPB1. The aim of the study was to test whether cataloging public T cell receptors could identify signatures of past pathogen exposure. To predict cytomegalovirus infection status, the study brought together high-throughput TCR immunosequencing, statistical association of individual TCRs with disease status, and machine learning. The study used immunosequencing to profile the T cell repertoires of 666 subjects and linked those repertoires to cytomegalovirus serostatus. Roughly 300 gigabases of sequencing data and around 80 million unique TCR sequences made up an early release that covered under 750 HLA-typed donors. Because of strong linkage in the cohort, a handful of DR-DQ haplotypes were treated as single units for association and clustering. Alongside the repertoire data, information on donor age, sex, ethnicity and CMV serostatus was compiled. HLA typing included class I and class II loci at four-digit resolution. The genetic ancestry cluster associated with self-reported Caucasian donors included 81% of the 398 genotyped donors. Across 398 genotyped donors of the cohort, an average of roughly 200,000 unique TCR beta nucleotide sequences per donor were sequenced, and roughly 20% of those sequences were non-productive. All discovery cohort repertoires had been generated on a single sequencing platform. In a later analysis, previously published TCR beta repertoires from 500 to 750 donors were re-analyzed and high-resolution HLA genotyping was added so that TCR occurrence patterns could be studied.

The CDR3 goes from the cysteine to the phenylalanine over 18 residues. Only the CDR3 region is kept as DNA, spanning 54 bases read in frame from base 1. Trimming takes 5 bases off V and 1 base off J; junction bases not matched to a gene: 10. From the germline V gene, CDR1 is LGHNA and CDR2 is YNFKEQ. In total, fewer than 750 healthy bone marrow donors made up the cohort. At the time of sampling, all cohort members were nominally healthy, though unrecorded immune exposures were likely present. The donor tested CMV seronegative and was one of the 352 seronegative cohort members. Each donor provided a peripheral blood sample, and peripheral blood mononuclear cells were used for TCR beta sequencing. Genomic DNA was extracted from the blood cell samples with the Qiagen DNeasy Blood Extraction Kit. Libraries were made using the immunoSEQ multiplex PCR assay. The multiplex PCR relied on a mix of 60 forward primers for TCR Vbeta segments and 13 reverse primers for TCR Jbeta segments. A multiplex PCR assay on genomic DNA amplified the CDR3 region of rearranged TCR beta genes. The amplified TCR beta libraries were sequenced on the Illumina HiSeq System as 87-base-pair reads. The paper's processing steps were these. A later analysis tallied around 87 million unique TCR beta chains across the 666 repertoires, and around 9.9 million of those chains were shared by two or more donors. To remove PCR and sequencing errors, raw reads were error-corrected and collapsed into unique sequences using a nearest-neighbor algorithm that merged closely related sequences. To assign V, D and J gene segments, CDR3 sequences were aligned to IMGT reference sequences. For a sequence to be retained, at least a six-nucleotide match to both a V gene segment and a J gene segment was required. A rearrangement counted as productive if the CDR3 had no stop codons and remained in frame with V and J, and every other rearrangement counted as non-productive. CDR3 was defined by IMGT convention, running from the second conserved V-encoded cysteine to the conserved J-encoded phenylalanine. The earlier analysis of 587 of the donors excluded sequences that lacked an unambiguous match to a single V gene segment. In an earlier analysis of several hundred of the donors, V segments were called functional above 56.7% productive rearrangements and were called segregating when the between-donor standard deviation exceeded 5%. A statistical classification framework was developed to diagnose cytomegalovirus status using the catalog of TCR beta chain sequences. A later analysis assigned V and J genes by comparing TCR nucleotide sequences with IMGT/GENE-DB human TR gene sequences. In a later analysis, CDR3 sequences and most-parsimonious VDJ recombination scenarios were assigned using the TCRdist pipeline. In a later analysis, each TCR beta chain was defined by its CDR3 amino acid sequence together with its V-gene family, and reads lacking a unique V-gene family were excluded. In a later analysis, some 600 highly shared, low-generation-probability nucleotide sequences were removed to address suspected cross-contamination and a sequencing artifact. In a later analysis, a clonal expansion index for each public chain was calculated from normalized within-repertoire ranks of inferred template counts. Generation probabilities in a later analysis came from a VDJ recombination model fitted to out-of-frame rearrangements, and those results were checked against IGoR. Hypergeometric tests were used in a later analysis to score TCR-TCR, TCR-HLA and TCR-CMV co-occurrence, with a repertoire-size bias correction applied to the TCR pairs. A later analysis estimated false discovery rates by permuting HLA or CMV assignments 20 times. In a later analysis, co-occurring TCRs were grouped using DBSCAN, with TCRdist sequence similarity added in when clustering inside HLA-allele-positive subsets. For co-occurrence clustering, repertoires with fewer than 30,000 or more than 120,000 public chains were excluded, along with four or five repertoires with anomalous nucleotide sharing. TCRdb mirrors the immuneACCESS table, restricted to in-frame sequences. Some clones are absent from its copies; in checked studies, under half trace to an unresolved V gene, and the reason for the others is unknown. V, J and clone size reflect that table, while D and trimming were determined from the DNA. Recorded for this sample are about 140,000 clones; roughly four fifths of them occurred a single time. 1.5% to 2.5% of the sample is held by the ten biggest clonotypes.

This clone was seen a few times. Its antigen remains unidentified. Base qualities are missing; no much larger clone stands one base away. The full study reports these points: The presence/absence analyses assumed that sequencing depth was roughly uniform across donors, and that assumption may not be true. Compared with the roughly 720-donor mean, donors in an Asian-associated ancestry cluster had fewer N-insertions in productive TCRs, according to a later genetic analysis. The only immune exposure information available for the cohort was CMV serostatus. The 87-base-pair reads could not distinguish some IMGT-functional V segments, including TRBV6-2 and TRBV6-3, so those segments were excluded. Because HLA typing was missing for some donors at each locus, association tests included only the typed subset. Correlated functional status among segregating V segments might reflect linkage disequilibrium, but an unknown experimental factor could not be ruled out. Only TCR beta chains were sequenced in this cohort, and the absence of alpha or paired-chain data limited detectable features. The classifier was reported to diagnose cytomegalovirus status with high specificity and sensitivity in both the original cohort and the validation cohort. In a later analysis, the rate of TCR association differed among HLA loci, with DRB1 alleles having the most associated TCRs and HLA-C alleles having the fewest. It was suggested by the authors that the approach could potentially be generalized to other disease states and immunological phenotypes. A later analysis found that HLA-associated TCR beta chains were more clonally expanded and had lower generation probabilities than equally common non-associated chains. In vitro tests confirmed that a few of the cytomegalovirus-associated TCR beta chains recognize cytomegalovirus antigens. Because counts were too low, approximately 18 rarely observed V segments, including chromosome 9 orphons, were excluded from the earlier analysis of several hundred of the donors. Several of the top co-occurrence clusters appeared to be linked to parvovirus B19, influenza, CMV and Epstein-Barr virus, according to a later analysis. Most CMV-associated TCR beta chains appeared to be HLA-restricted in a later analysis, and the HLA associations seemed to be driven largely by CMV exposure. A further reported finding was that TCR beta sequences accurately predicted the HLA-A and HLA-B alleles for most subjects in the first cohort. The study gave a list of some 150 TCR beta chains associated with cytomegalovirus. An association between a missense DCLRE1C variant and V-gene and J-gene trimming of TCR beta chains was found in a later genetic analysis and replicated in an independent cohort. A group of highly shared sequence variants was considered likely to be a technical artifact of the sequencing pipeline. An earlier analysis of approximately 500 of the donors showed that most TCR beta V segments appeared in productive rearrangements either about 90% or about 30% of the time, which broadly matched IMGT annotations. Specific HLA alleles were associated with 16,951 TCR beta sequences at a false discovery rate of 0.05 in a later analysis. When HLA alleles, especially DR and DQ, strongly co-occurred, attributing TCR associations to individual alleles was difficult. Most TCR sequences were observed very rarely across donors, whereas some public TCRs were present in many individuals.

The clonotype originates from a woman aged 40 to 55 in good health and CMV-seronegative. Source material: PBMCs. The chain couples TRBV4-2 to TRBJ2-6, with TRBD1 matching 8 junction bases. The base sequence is TGTGCCAGCAGCGGGACAGGCCACACCTCATCTGGGGCCAACGTCCTGACTTTC. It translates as CASSGTGHTSSGANVLTF.